This TCR beta chain was identified during a study of blood T cells in healthy people across ages. General study results and limits: Underestimates were what the diversity estimates from one million T cells were considered to be.

Alongside a J-beta primer mix, a sample-barcoded 5' primer served in a second PCR lasting roughly 7 to 11 cycles. Sequencing recovered at least 2.5 million CDR3-containing paired-end reads from each sample. TCRdb recomputed calls from the 5' RACE reads with MiXCR, one row per CDR3 protein. The sample lists some 800,000 distinct CDR3 sequences; roughly 44% were seen once. Losses at the gene ends were 7 bases for V and 2 bases for J; bases not matched to a gene: 4. CDR3 length: 14 residues. Germline V CDR1 and CDR2: MNHNS, SASEGT. A word on this clonotype: Its antigen remains unknown.

The sample taken for sequencing was blood. The gene calls are TRBV6-1 and TRBJ2-3, with 9 bases that match TRBD2. The sequence was obtained from a man between 60 and 75 years old in good health. This chain's CDR3 is CASKERGATDTQYF. The CDR3 region has the DNA TGTGCCAGCAAGGAGCGGGGGGCCACAGATACGCAGTATTTT.